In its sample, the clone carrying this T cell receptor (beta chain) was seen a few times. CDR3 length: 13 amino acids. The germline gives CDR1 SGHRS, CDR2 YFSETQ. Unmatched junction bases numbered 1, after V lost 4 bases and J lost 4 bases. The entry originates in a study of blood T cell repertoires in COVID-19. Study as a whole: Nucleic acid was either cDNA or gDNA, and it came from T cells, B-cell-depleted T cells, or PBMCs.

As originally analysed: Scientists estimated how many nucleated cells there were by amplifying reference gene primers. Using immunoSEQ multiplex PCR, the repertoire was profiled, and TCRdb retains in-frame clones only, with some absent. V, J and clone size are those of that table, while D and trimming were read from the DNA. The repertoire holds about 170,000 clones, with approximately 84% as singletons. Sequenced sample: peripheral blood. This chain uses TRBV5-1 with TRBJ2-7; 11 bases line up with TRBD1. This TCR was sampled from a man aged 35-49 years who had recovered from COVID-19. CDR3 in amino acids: CASSRDRGYEQYF. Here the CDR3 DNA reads TGCGCCAGCAGCCGGGACAGGGGGTACGAGCAGTACTTC.